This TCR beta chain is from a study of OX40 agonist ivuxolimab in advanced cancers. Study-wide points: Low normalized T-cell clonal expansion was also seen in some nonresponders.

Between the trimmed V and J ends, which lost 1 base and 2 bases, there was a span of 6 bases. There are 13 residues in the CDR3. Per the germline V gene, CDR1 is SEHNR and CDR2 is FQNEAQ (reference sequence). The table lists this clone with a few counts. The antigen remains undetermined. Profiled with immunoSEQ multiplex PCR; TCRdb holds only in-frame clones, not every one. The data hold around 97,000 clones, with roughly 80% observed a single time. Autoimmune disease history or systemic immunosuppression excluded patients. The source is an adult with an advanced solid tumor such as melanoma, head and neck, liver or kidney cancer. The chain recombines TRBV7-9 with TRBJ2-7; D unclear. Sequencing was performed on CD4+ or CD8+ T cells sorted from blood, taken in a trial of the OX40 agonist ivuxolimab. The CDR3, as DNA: TGTGCCAGCAGCTTAGACCAGACCTACGAGCAGTACTTC. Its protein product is CASSLDQTYEQYF.